The rows below give T cell receptor beta chains drawn from one sample of a study of T cell responses to AZD1222 COVID-19 vaccine. Assay: immunoSEQ multiplex PCR; the TCRdb copy retains only in-frame clones and omits some. The top ten clones hold roughly 1.5% of a sample with 120,000 to 150,000 clones, about nine tenths of them seen once. The sequencing used peripheral blood, collected 28 days after the second AZD1222 dose. The receptors shown here come from an adult who received the AZD1222 COVID-19 vaccine. Both conserved end residues are part of each CDR3. D genes are given only for firm matches. Only part of the rows carry a size: once, few, many, or a class if the clone is expanded.

j_gene: TRBJ2-1
d_gene: TRBD1
v_gene: TRBV10-3
abundance: NA
CDR3aa: CAISPDRGRNEQFF
CDR3nt: TGTGCCATCAGTCCGGACAGGGGCAGGAATGAGCAGTTCTTC

j_gene: TRBJ1-2
d_gene: NA
v_gene: TRBV19
abundance: NA
CDR3aa: CASSKGTGTTGYTF
CDR3nt: TGTGCCAGTAGTAAGGGAACAGGGACGACGGGCTACACCTTC

j_gene: TRBJ2-3
d_gene: TRBD2
v_gene: TRBV19
abundance: NA
CDR3aa: CASSIGRDPDTQYF
CDR3nt: TGTGCCAGTAGTATTGGGAGGGACCCAGATACGCAGTATTTT

j_gene: TRBJ1-1
d_gene: NA
v_gene: TRBV2
abundance: NA
CDR3aa: CASNRGANTEAFF
CDR3nt: TGTGCCAGCAACCGGGGCGCGAACACTGAAGCTTTCTTT

j_gene: TRBJ2-1
d_gene: NA
v_gene: TRBV5-1
abundance: NA
CDR3aa: CASSPGVPNNNEQFF
CDR3nt: TGCGCCAGCAGCCCCGGAGTACCCAACAACAATGAGCAGTTCTTC

j_gene: TRBJ1-1
d_gene: NA
v_gene: TRBV6-5
abundance: NA
CDR3aa: CASSYGAVNTEAFF
CDR3nt: TGTGCCAGCAGTTACGGGGCTGTGAACACTGAAGCTTTCTTT

j_gene: TRBJ1-6
d_gene: TRBD1
v_gene: TRBV20-1
abundance: NA
CDR3aa: CSASRGQDNSPLHF
CDR3nt: TGCAGTGCTAGTAGAGGACAGGATAATTCACCCCTCCACTTT

j_gene: TRBJ2-5
d_gene: NA
v_gene: TRBV7-3
abundance: NA
CDR3aa: CASSPDPGTPETQYF
CDR3nt: TGTGCCAGCAGCCCTGACCCCGGGACCCCAGAGACCCAGTACTTC

j_gene: TRBJ2-3
d_gene: TRBD1
v_gene: TRBV7-2
abundance: NA
CDR3aa: CASSLAPGQGNPDTQYF
CDR3nt: TGTGCCAGCAGCTTAGCGCCCGGACAGGGTAACCCAGATACGCAGTATTTT

j_gene: TRBJ1-1
d_gene: TRBD1
v_gene: TRBV6-2/TRBV6-3
abundance: few
CDR3aa: CASSRGQAIKAFF
CDR3nt: TGTGCCAGCAGTAGGGGACAGGCAATCAAAGCTTTCTTT

j_gene: TRBJ2-7
d_gene: TRBD2
v_gene: TRBV4-3
abundance: NA
CDR3aa: CASSQAWTSGRVSLQYF
CDR3nt: TGCGCCAGCAGCCAGGCCTGGACTAGCGGGAGGGTATCATTGCAGTACTTC

j_gene: TRBJ1-2
d_gene: NA
v_gene: TRBV6-5
abundance: NA
CDR3aa: CASSYGRMSSNYGYTF
CDR3nt: TGTGCCAGCAGTTACGGACGGATGAGCTCTAACTATGGCTACACCTTC

j_gene: TRBJ1-2
d_gene: NA
v_gene: TRBV27
abundance: NA
CDR3aa: CASSPQDRYGYTF
CDR3nt: TGTGCCAGCAGTCCGCAGGACCGTTATGGCTACACCTTC